This TCR beta chain was captured in a study of T-cell memory formation after mild COVID-19. TCRdb reanalysed the 5' RACE reads using MiXCR and keeps one entry per CDR3 protein. The table shows 400,000 to 500,000 distinct CDR3 sequences, with around 20% occurring only once. With V trimmed by 0 bases and J by 7 bases, 9 bases remained unmatched. The germline V gene has CDR1 LNHNV and CDR2 YYDKDF (reference sequence). The length of the CDR3 is 16 residues. Study findings and constraints: Researchers found some responding clones in pre-infection memory, a sign that cross-reactive memory joined.

This clonotype has a handful of counts. Antigen unknown. The rearrangement uses TRBV15 and TRBJ1-2; the match to TRBD1 covers 9 bases. Sequencing was carried out using PBMCs or a T cell subset sorted from them (not recorded which). This sequence was found in an adult woman who had mild COVID-19 (a few samples of this study predate the infection). Cell type and time point are not known. In DNA form, the CDR3 reads TGTGCCACCAGCAGAGATCGGGGACAGGGTCCGGGTGGCTACACCTTC. It codes for CATSRDRGQGPGGYTF.